A selection of T cell receptor beta chains follows, all from one sample in a study of T cell responses to AZD1222 COVID-19 vaccine. Method: immunoSEQ multiplex PCR; TCRdb's copy keeps in-frame clones and lacks some. The sample consists of 100,000 to 110,000 clones, around 87% of them appearing once. Sequenced material: peripheral blood, taken on day 0 of MenACWY control vaccination. All receptors come from an adult in good health. Both conserved end residues are part of each CDR3.

>TRBV25-1|TRBJ1-4
CASRPRGGANEKLFF
>TRBV11-3|TRBJ2-3
CASSSGAGTSTDTQYF
>TRBV13|TRBJ2-3
CASGGRVKQLSEDTQYF
>TRBV7-6|TRBJ1-2
CASSLNRDNYGYTF
>TRBV4-1|TRBJ1-2
CASSQVIRGPNYGYTF
>TRBV5-8|TRBJ2-3
CASSHTQGAIGTDTQYF
>TRBV7-5|TRBJ1-2
CARSMPGGTRNYGYTF
>TRBV23-1|TRBJ2-1
CASSQVRSLDSQVGNEQFF
>TRBV19|TRBJ2-1
CASSGLAGESYNEQFF
>TRBV6-1|TRBJ2-7
CASSELDHEQYF
>TRBV7-9|TRBJ1-2
CASSLGGRSYDYGYTF
>TRBV11-1|TRBJ1-2
CASSLAQGQGDGYTF
>TRBV3-1/TRBV3-2|TRBJ1-3
CASGDSSGNTIYF
>TRBV9|TRBJ1-5
CASSPEDRVNQPQHF
>TRBV9|TRBJ2-3
CASSVAAAGVTDTQYF
>TRBV7-6|TRBJ2-2
CASSSGQGANAAGELFF
>TRBV3-1/TRBV3-2|TRBJ1-1
CASSPLAQGASTEAFF
>TRBV2|TRBJ2-7
CASSELISSYEQYF
>TRBV19|TRBJ1-2
CASHSTGGPYGYTF
>TRBV9|TRBJ2-7
CASSVEGQGGREQYF
>TRBV7-2|TRBJ2-4
CASSSPIVAKNIQYF
>TRBV20-1|TRBJ2-1
CSASFAGVGNEQFF
>TRBV6-2/TRBV6-3|TRBJ1-1
CASSYSVGGRTQAFF
>TRBV5-6|TRBJ2-1
CASSLGSSYNEQFF
>TRBV2|TRBJ2-5
CASTGVSVETQYF
>TRBV4-1|TRBJ1-2
CASSLLGSYGYTF
>TRBV6-2/TRBV6-3|TRBJ2-2
CASSQTNGGELFF
>TRBV19|TRBJ2-1
CASSGTQGGEQFF
>TRBV19|TRBJ1-2
CASSKQPNYGYTF
>TRBV5-1|TRBJ2-7
CASSQETGGYEQYF
>TRBV10-3|TRBJ2-3
CAISESGTSGRGADTQYF
>TRBV5-3|TRBJ1-2
CARSPGQAVGYTF